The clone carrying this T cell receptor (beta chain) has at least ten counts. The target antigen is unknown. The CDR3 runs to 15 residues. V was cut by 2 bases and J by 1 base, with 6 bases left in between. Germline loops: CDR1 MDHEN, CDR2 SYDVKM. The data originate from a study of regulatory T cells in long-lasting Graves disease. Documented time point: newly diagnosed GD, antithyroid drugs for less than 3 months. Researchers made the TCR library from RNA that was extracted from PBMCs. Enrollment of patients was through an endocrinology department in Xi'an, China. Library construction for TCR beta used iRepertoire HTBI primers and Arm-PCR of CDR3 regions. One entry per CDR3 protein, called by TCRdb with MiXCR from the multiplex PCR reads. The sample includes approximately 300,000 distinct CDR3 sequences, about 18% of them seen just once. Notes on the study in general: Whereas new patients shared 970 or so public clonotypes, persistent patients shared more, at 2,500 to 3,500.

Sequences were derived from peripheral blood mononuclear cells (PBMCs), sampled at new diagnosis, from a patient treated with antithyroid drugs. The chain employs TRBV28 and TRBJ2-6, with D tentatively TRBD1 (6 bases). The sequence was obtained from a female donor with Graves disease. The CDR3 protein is CASSLTGSGANVLTF. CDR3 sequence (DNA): TGTGCCAGCAGTTTAACAGGGTCTGGGGCCAACGTCCTGACTTTC. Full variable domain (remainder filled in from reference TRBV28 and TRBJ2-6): DVKVTQSSRYLVKRTGEKVFLECVQDMDHENMFWYRQDPGLGLRLIYFSYDVKMKEKGDIPEGYSVSREKKERFSLILESASTNQTSMYLCASSLTGSGANVLTFGAGSRLTVL.